Listed here are 22 T cell receptor beta chains from one sample, sequenced in a study of T cells in Graves' hyperthyroidism and ophthalmopathy. RNA transcripts were the template for amplifying TCR beta CDR3 regions. A set of HTBI primers served as the primers for a first-round RT-PCR of the TCR CDR3. Each CDR3 protein gets one entry after TCRdb re-called the multiplex PCR reads with MiXCR. Among around 350,000 distinct CDR3 sequences listed, about 18% were seen once. Specimen: blood. The receptors were gathered from a woman between 18 and 29 years old with Graves' hyperthyroidism.

This clonotype was recorded at least ten times. The CDR3 sequence: CSASQAWTSGGQETQYF. For the CDR3, the DNA is TGCAGTGCTAGCCAGGCATGGACTAGCGGGGGGCAAGAGACCCAGTACTTC. This chain links TRBV20-1 with TRBJ2-5; 14 bases fit TRBD2. The CDR3 contains 17 residues. Germline V gives CDR1 DFQATT, CDR2 SNEGSKA (reference sequence). V lost 3 bases, J lost 2 bases, and 8 bases stayed unmatched.

In regard to this clonotype: One end of the junction fails to match germline, which may point to a read error. This chain uses TRBV5-6 with TRBJ1-2, with 9 bases matching TRBD1. CDR3 length: 20 amino acids. CDR1 SGHDT and CDR2 YYEEEE come from the germline V gene. The CDR3 nucleotides read TGTGCCAGCAGTTTGCTGGGGTTCGAAGATACACCAACAGGGGGCAATGGCTACAGCTTC. Translated: CASSLLGFEDTPTGGNGYSF. Looking up the rest from reference TRBV5-6 and TRBJ1-2 gives the full variable domain: DAGVTQSPTHLIKTRGQQVTLRCSPKSGHDTVSWYQQALGQGPQFIFQYYEEEERQRGNFPDRFSGHQFPNYSSELNVNALLLGDSALYLCASSLLGFEDTPTGGNGYSFGSGTRLTVV.

This clonotype came up many times. The genes are TRBV29-1 and TRBJ2-7; 8 nucleotides match TRBD1. The CDR3 contains 13 residues. Germline CDR1 is SQVTM and CDR2 is ANQGSEA. V dropped 4 bases and J dropped 4; count of bases not matched to a gene: 6. The CDR3 spells CSVGRGRVYEQYF. CDR3 bases: TGCAGCGTTGGCAGGGGGCGAGTGTACGAGCAGTACTTC.

There are many counts of this clonotype. V gene TRBV20-1 combines with J gene TRBJ1-1; TRBD1 matches at 8 bases. There are 13 residues in the CDR3. The V gene's germline CDR1 is DFQATT and CDR2 SNEGSKA (reference sequence). The CDR3 DNA reads as TGCAGCGCTCGCAGGGGGCCGAACACTGAAGCTTTCTTT. As protein: CSARRGPNTEAFF.

The chain recombines TRBV6-2 or TRBV6-3 with TRBJ2-5; D not resolved. Trimming removed 2 bases at V and 4 bases at J, with 17 bases between. The CDR3 is made up of 16 amino acids. CDR1 is MNHEY, CDR2 SVGEGT, per germline. CDR3 sequence reads: CASSYQPLRGPETQYF. The CDR3 region has the DNA TGTGCCAGCAGTTACCAACCGCTTAGAGGTCCAGAGACCCAGTACTTC.

The chain is built from TRBV6-2 or TRBV6-3 and TRBJ1-1; D is unresolved. CDR1 is MNHEY, CDR2 SVGEGT, per germline. V shed 6 bases and J shed 0 bases, with 14 bases lying between them. The length of the CDR3 is 15 residues. DNA for the CDR3: TGTGCCAGCAGAGCCGAATTCCCCCTGAACACTGAAGCTTTCTTT. It translates to CASRAEFPLNTEAFF.

This clonotype showed up many times. V and J are TRBV5-6 and TRBJ2-7; D is undetermined. The V end lost 1 base, the J end lost 2 bases, and 10 bases lay between the germline ends. The CDR3 extends over 14 amino acids. The germline gives CDR1 SGHDT, CDR2 YYEEEE. CDR3 sequence reads: CASSLFQAPYEQYF. Written as DNA, the CDR3 is TGTGCCAGCAGCTTGTTCCAGGCGCCCTACGAGCAGTACTTC.

This clonotype has at least ten counts. The CDR3 sequence is CASGLGFGTGATRGYTF. In nucleotides, the CDR3 is TGTGCTAGTGGTTTGGGGTTCGGCACAGGGGCTACGCGTGGCTACACCTTC. The V call is TRBV12-5, the J call TRBJ1-2; TRBD1 aligns across 7 bases. Germline V lookup: CDR1 LGHNT, CDR2 FRNRAP. Trimming took 1 base from V and 7 from J; bases not matched to a gene: 15. The CDR3 runs to 17 residues.

In its sample, this clonotype was seen many times. V usage is TRBV6-1 and J usage is TRBJ2-1, with a tentative D call TRBD2 (7 bases). V was pared by 6 bases and J by 5 bases, with 17 bases between. CDR1 and CDR2 from the germline V gene are MNHNS and SASEGT. This CDR3 comprises 15 residues. The CDR3 region has the DNA TGTGCCAGCAGCGAAAGTGGGGGGGCAAACAATGAGCAGTTCTTC. It is translated as CASSESGGANNEQFF.

This chain links TRBV29-1 with TRBJ2-5; 10 nucleotides align to TRBD1. The CDR3 has 17 amino acids. Germline lookup yields CDR1 SQVTM and CDR2 ANQGSEA. Germline trimming cut 3 bases from V and 5 bases from J; bases unmatched to any gene: 15. In nucleotides, the CDR3 is TGCAGCGTTGAGCCCCCGAGGGAGACAGGGGGCTTCGAGACCCAGTACTTC. It yields the protein CSVEPPRETGGFETQYF.

This clonotype was seen repeatedly, ten times or more. The chain carries TRBV7-8 and TRBJ2-5; TRBD1 is a possible D gene (5 bases). The germline V gene has CDR1 SGHVS and CDR2 FQNEAQ. V lost 4 bases to trimming and J lost 1 base, with 7 bases between them. There are 13 residues in the CDR3. CDR3: CASSSTVQETQYF. The CDR3 DNA reads as TGTGCCAGCAGCTCGACAGTCCAAGAGACCCAGTACTTC.

This clonotype came up many times. The genes are TRBV12-3 or TRBV12-4 and TRBJ2-5; D is unclear. The CDR3 is 14 amino acids. V lost 5 bases and J 1 base, leaving 11 bases between the germline ends. The CDR3 reads CASSRPDFQETQYF. The CDR3 coding sequence is TGTGCCAGCAGTCGACCAGACTTCCAAGAGACCCAGTACTTC.

V usage is TRBV28 and J usage is TRBJ2-7, with TRBD2 matching over 10 bases. The junction had 13 bases not matched to a gene; V was cut back by 3 bases and J by 5 bases. The CDR3 has 17 amino acids. Germline CDR1 reads MDHEN; CDR2 reads SYDVKM. The chain's CDR3 is CASSFLHFEREGDEQYF. As DNA, the CDR3 is TGTGCCAGCAGTTTCCTCCATTTCGAGCGGGAGGGCGACGAGCAGTACTTC.

This clonotype was counted ten times or more. This chain uses TRBV11-1 with TRBJ1-1; a possible D gene is TRBD1 (5 bases). The CDR3 runs to 16 residues. Trimming stripped 3 bases from V and 7 bases from J, with 21 bases between. CDR1 and CDR2 (germline): SGHAT, FQDESV (reference sequence). The CDR3 protein is CASSLMQGEWNLEAFF. The CDR3 region has the DNA TGTGCCAGCAGCTTGATGCAGGGAGAATGGAATCTTGAAGCTTTCTTT.

In its sample, this clonotype was seen many times. The chain combines TRBV6-1 with TRBJ1-2; no definite D call. CDR1 is MNHNS and CDR2 is SASEGT in the germline V gene. The germline V and J ends were trimmed by 1 base and 8 bases, with 8 bases remaining between them. This CDR3 comprises 12 residues. The CDR3 coding sequence is TGTGCCAGCAGTGAAGGACGGGCGGGCTACACCTTC. Translated: CASSEGRAGYTF.

This clonotype appeared many times. This chain connects TRBV15 to TRBJ1-1, with no clear D. Trimming took off 5 bases at V and 3 bases at J, with 10 bases between the two ends. This CDR3 spans 13 amino acids. CDR1 is LNHNV and CDR2 is YYDKDF in the germline V gene (reference sequence). CDR3 residues: CATSLRGHTEAFF. The DNA of the CDR3 is TGTGCCACCAGCTTGCGGGGTCACACTGAAGCTTTCTTT.

As to this clonotype: The germline gene is not matched at one end of the junction; a read error may be the cause. The rearrangement uses TRBV2 and TRBJ1-2; D unclear. The CDR3 is made up of 10 amino acids. Germline CDR1 and CDR2: SNHLY and FYNNEI. For the CDR3, the DNA is TGTGCCAGCACTGAGTTGGACCCCTATTTC. Amino acid sequence: CASTELDPYF. Full variable domain (rest looked up from reference TRBV2 and TRBJ1-2): EPEVTQTPSHQVTQMGQEVILRCVPISNHLYFYWYRQILGQKVEFLVSFYNNEISEKSEIFDDQFSVERPDGSNFTLKIRSTKLEDSAMYFCASTELDPYFGSGTRLTVV.

In this sample, this clonotype turned up many times. The chain recombines TRBV9 with TRBJ1-1, with D unclear. Germline V gene sequence: CDR1 SGDLS, CDR2 YYNGEE. V was pared by 0 bases and J by 3 bases, with 9 bases between. The CDR3 covers 14 residues. The CDR3 coding sequence is TGTGCCAGCAGCGTAGCGCCCACGGACACTGAAGCTTTCTTT. It translates to CASSVAPTDTEAFF.

This clonotype was found many times. V gene TRBV3-1 combines with J gene TRBJ1-1; a possible D gene is TRBD1 (5 bases). Germline V lookup: CDR1 LGHDT, CDR2 YNNKEL (reference sequence). This CDR3 spans 11 amino acids. V lost 1 base to trimming and J lost 11 bases, with 8 bases between them. The CDR3 is CASSQAGTAFF. In DNA form, the CDR3 reads TGTGCCAGCAGCCAAGCTGGGACTGCTTTCTTT. The whole variable domain, filled in from reference TRBV3-1 and TRBJ1-1, reads DTAVSQTPKYLVTQMGNDKSIKCEQNLGHDTMYWYKQDSKKFLKIMFSYNNKELIINETVPNRFSPKSPDKAHLNLHINSLELGDSAVYFCASSQAGTAFFGQGTRLTVV.

This clonotype was counted many times. CDR3 amino acids: CASSIVRGMNTEAFF. CDR3 sequence (DNA): TGTGCCAGTAGTATTGTCCGGGGAATGAACACTGAAGCTTTCTTT. This rearrangement joins TRBV19 to TRBJ1-1; no clear D. Trimming removed 3 bases at V and 0 bases at J, with 11 bases between. Germline assignment: CDR1 LNHDA and CDR2 SQIVND (reference sequence). This CDR3 is 15 amino acids long.

The table lists this clonotype with many counts. The CDR3 nucleotides read TGTGCCAGTAGTAATTCTGCGGGAATGGAGACCCAGTACTTC. The encoded protein is CASSNSAGMETQYF. The genes are TRBV19 and TRBJ2-5; tentative D call: TRBD2 (6 bases). Germline lookup yields CDR1 LNHDA and CDR2 SQIVND (reference sequence). The V gene lost 4 bases and the J gene lost 5 bases, with 14 bases spanning the gap. The CDR3 consists of 14 residues.

This clonotype came up many times. The chain employs TRBV7-9 and TRBJ1-1, with D perhaps matching TRBD1 (6 bases). This CDR3 comprises 16 residues. The germline V and J ends were trimmed by 4 bases and 4 bases, with 19 bases remaining between them. Germline-derived CDR1 and CDR2 are SEHNR and FQNEAQ (reference sequence). CDR3 residues: CASSYRVQGTSTEAFF. CDR3 nucleotide sequence: TGTGCCAGCAGCTACCGGGTACAGGGTACCAGCACTGAAGCTTTCTTT.